Shown below are 20 T cell receptor beta chains from a single sample sequenced in a study of CD8 T cells in Susac syndrome. When the RNA was reverse transcribed, random hexamers were used with an input of roughly 0.45 to 1 ug. TCRdb independently ran MiXCR on the immunoSEQ multiplex PCR reads; one entry per CDR3 protein. The data contain just over 300,000 distinct CDR3 sequences, 92% of them singletons. The sequenced material came from CD4+ T cells from PBMCs. The receptors derive from a human donor with multiple sclerosis.

The rearrangement uses TRBV7-3 and TRBJ1-1, with 7 positions matching TRBD1. This CDR3 spans 15 amino acids. The germline V gene has CDR1 SGHTA and CDR2 FQGTGA. The trim removed 5 bases at V and 0 bases at J, leaving 6 bases unmatched. The CDR3 region is CASSRLDRMNTEAFF. The CDR3, as DNA: TGTGCCAGCAGCCGTTTGGACAGGATGAACACTGAAGCTTTCTTT.

The J gene is TRBJ2-7, the V gene TRBV20-1, with 9 bases lining up with TRBD1. Per the germline V gene, CDR1 is DFQATT and CDR2 is SNEGSKA (reference sequence). The V gene end was trimmed by 6 bases and the J gene end by 2 bases; junction bases not matched to a gene: 8. This CDR3 spans 14 amino acids. The CDR3 region is CSATGGTGTYEQYF. The CDR3 coding sequence is TGCAGTGCGACCGGTGGGACAGGGACCTACGAGCAGTACTTC.

The genes are TRBV13 and TRBJ2-7; 7 bases fit TRBD2. The trim removed 4 bases at V and 0 bases at J, leaving 6 bases unmatched. Germline V CDR1 and CDR2: PRHDT, FYEKMQ (reference sequence). This CDR3 spans 15 amino acids. For the CDR3, the DNA is TGTGCCAGCAGCTACGGGGGGACCAGCTCCTACGAGCAGTACTTC. Amino acids: CASSYGGTSSYEQYF.

The chain employs TRBV11-1 and TRBJ2-7; a possible D gene is TRBD2 (6 bases). The germline CDR1 and CDR2 sequences are SGHAT and FQDESV (reference sequence). V was shortened by 9 bases and J by 6 bases, with 12 bases between the two germline ends. The CDR3 is 11 amino acids. CDR3 protein: CASEAGSEQYF. The CDR3 DNA reads as TGTGCCAGTGAGGCGGGAAGCGAGCAGTACTTC.

The chain employs TRBV18 and TRBJ2-7; 8 nucleotides agree with TRBD2. Germline V gene lookup returns CDR1 KGHSH and CDR2 LQKENI. The CDR3 loop spans 14 amino acids. V lost 6 bases, J lost 2 bases, and 6 bases stayed unmatched. The CDR3 bases are TGTGCCAGCTCTTATGCGGGACTAGCCTACGAGCAGTACTTC. Translation: CASSYAGLAYEQYF.

The chain has TRBV19 and TRBJ2-3; 11 bases fit TRBD2. After removal of 1 base from V and 4 bases from J, the junction contained 7 bases not matched to a gene. Germline CDR1 and CDR2: LNHDA and SQIVND (reference sequence). This CDR3 spans 17 amino acids. The CDR3 sequence is CASSIGLLAGDPDTQYF. DNA of the CDR3: TGTGCCAGTAGTATAGGCCTACTAGCGGGAGATCCAGATACGCAGTATTTT.

The chain carries TRBV19 and TRBJ1-3, with D tentatively TRBD1 (5 bases). The germline V and J ends were trimmed by 3 bases and 0 bases, with 9 bases remaining between them. The germline V gene has CDR1 LNHDA and CDR2 SQIVND (reference sequence). The CDR3 runs to 15 residues. The CDR3 bases are TGTGCCAGTAGTATCAGCGGGACCTCTGGAAACACCATATATTTT. Amino acid sequence: CASSISGTSGNTIYF.

This clonotype has a handful of counts. The gene calls are TRBV19 and TRBJ2-7; weak D call: TRBD1 (5 bases). The germline V gene has CDR1 LNHDA and CDR2 SQIVND (reference sequence). The CDR3 extends over 12 amino acids. With 4 bases removed from V and 4 bases from J, the gap between germline ends came to 8 bases. The CDR3, as DNA: TGTGCCAGTAGTAGTCAGGGTTACGAGCAGTACTTC. Residues: CASSSQGYEQYF. Full variable domain (outside the CDR3, taken from reference TRBV19 and TRBJ2-7): DGGITQSPKYLFRKEGQNVTLSCEQNLNHDAMYWYRQDPGQGLRLIYYSQIVNDFQKGDIAEGYSVSREKKESFPLTVTSAQKNPTAFYLCASSSQGYEQYFGPGTRLTVT.

The chain has TRBV11-3 and TRBJ2-5; maybe TRBD2 (5 bases). Germline V gives CDR1 SGHNT, CDR2 YENEEA. V was shortened by 2 bases and J by 7 bases, with 14 bases between the two germline ends. The length of the CDR3 is 14 residues. The DNA of the CDR3 is TGTGCCAGCAGCTTATCCGGGGATGGCGGGACCCAGTACTTC. Its translation is CASSLSGDGGTQYF.

This clonotype was counted only a few times. The chain carries TRBV3-1 and TRBJ2-1; a weak D match, TRBD2 (6 bases). The CDR3 spans 13 residues. Germline values: CDR1 LGHDT, CDR2 YNNKEL (reference sequence). Trimming stripped 9 bases from V and 12 bases from J, with 21 bases between. CDR3 bases: TGTGCCAGTAGCTACGGGGCGGAGGGTGGGCAGTTCTTC. It yields the protein CASSYGAEGGQFF.

The chain couples TRBV21-1 to TRBJ2-3; the table calls TRBD1, which could not be checked here. TRBV21-1 is a documented pseudogene. The CDR3 has 18 residues. In DNA form, the CDR3 reads TGTGCCAGCAGCCGTCCGAGACACAAGTCGTCCCGCACAGATACGCAGTATTTT. It translates to CASSRPRHKSSRTDTQYF.

The J gene is TRBJ2-7, the V gene TRBV7-2; D is tentatively TRBD1 or TRBD2 (6 bases each). Trimming removed 6 bases at V and 4 bases at J, with 19 bases between. Germline assignment: CDR1 SGHTA and CDR2 FQGNSA. The CDR3 has 15 residues. The CDR3 DNA follows: TGTGCCAGCAGGCGCGGGACACGGACGGTATACGAGCAGTACTTC. It yields the protein CASRRGTRTVYEQYF.

The chain is built from TRBV20-1 and TRBJ2-1; D is unresolved. CDR3 length equals 17 residues. V shed 0 bases and J shed 1 base, with 16 bases lying between them. Germline assignment: CDR1 DFQATT and CDR2 SNEGSKA (reference sequence). The CDR3 sequence is CSARDHPSRLSYNEQFF. The CDR3 DNA is TGCAGTGCTAGAGATCACCCCTCTAGGCTGTCCTACAATGAGCAGTTCTTC.

In regard to this clonotype: A read error may account for a junction end that differs from germline. V gene TRBV24-1 combines with J gene TRBJ2-1; 10 nucleotides match TRBD2. Germline CDR1 reads KGHDR; CDR2 reads SFDVKD. The CDR3 is 12 residues long. The DNA for the CDR3 is TGTGCCACGAGTGAAACTAGCGGGAAGCAGTTCTTC. It translates to CATSETSGKQFF.

This rearrangement joins TRBV6-2 or TRBV6-3 to TRBJ2-3; D uncertain. The CDR3 length is 12 residues. V lost 5 bases to trimming and J lost 6 bases, with 9 bases between them. CDR1 is MNHEY and CDR2 is SVGEGT in the germline V gene. The CDR3 here is CASSTPGDTQYF. For the CDR3, the DNA is TGTGCCAGCAGTACCCCTGGGGATACGCAGTATTTT.

V and J are TRBV10-3 and TRBJ2-3, with TRBD1 as a possible D gene (6 bases). The V gene lost 4 bases and the J gene lost 2 bases, with 10 bases spanning the gap. The CDR3 covers 14 residues. Per germline, CDR1 ENHRY and CDR2 SYGVKD. CDR3 in DNA: TGTGCCATCAGTGGGGCAGGGGACACAGATACGCAGTATTTT. Translation gives CAISGAGDTDTQYF.

The chain joins TRBV5-1 to TRBJ1-2, with unresolved D. The V gene lost 1 base and the J gene lost 6 bases, with 7 bases spanning the gap. Per germline, CDR1 SGHRS and CDR2 YFSETQ. CDR3 length equals 12 residues. CDR3 in amino acids: CASSLYRDGYTF. The DNA for the CDR3 is TGCGCCAGCAGCTTGTATAGAGATGGCTACACCTTC. The full variable domain, completed using reference TRBV5-1 and TRBJ1-2, is KAGVTQTPRYLIKTRGQQVTLSCSPISGHRSVSWYQQTPGQGLQFLFEYFSETQRNKGNFPGRFSGRQFSNSRSEMNVSTLELGDSALYLCASSLYRDGYTFGSGTRLTVV.

The V gene is TRBV30, the J gene TRBJ2-7; D is perhaps TRBD1 (6 bases). V was clipped by 1 base and J by 5 bases, with 15 bases between them. The CDR3 is 14 amino acids. Germline CDR1 is GTSNPN and CDR2 is SVGIG (reference sequence). The CDR3 sequence is CAWSGGWTANEQYF. The CDR3 bases are TGTGCCTGGAGTGGGGGATGGACAGCGAACGAGCAGTACTTC.

The rearrangement links TRBV6-5 to TRBJ2-7; D is unresolved. Germline-derived CDR1 and CDR2 are MNHEY and SVGAGI. V lost 4 bases, J lost 6 bases, and 10 bases lay in between. This CDR3 spans 12 amino acids. CDR3 DNA: TGTGCCAGCAGTTTTACAAACAGCGAGCAGTACTTC. It yields the protein CASSFTNSEQYF.

The rearrangement joins TRBV5-4 to TRBJ2-2; TRBD1 matches at 8 bases. With 4 bases clipped from V and 6 bases from J, the junction kept 5 bases outside the gene matches. This CDR3 comprises 14 residues. Germline V CDR1 and CDR2: SGHNT, YYREEE (reference sequence). CDR3 DNA sequence: TGTGCCAGCAGCCGGGGACAGGAAGCCGGGGAGCTGTTTTTT. Encoded protein: CASSRGQEAGELFF.